The 4 T cell receptor beta chains in this list originate from one sample, sequenced in a study of T cell responses to AZD1222 COVID-19 vaccine. Some clones are missing from TCRdb's copy, which holds only in-frame ones; the method was immunoSEQ multiplex PCR. Among fewer than 110,000 clones listed, about 90% were seen once. The sequences come from peripheral blood, collected on day 0 of AZD1222 vaccination. The source of these receptors is an adult in good health.

The DNA for the CDR3 is TGTGCCAGCATTATAGGGACAGGGACCTATAATTCACCCCTCCACTTT. It is translated as CASIIGTGTYNSPLHF. The chain joins TRBV28 to TRBJ1-6; 9 bases agree with TRBD1. J was trimmed by 2 bases and V by 7 bases; bases with no gene match: 6. The CDR3 is 16 residues long. Germline CDR1 and CDR2: MDHEN and SYDVKM. The complete variable domain, with remaining parts taken from reference TRBV28 and TRBJ1-6, reads DVKVTQSSRYLVKRTGEKVFLECVQDMDHENMFWYRQDPGLGLRLIYFSYDVKMKEKGDIPEGYSVSREKKERFSLILESASTNQTSMYLCASIIGTGTYNSPLHFGNGTRLTVT.

The J gene is TRBJ2-1, the V gene TRBV27, with D possibly being TRBD1 or TRBD2 (5 bases each). This CDR3 is built from 16 residues. Germline CDR1 reads MNHEY; CDR2 reads SMNVEV (reference sequence). Trimming removed 3 bases at V and 1 base at J, with 13 bases between. CDR3 amino acids: CASSFRGDGSYNEQFF. The CDR3 bases are TGTGCCAGCAGTTTTAGAGGGGACGGTTCCTACAATGAGCAGTTCTTC.

The rearrangement uses TRBV30 and TRBJ2-7; 13 bases align to TRBD2. V lost 3 bases, J lost 2 bases, and 4 bases stayed unmatched. This CDR3 region has 15 residues. Germline lookup yields CDR1 GTSNPN and CDR2 SVGIG (reference sequence). CDR3 bases: TGTGCCTGGAGGCCGACTAGCGGGGGGACCTACGAGCAGTACTTC. Its protein product is CAWRPTSGGTYEQYF.

The rearrangement joins TRBV19 to TRBJ1-3; D not certain. The germline gives CDR1 LNHDA, CDR2 SQIVND (reference sequence). The CDR3 is 15 residues long. Trimming cost V 7 bases and J 0 bases, with 13 bases left between them. CDR3 region: CASKGRFRSGNTIYF. CDR3 DNA: TGTGCCAGTAAAGGCAGGTTCCGCTCTGGAAACACCATATATTTT.